This T cell receptor beta chain was retrieved from a study of T-cell memory formation after mild COVID-19. Overall study context: The study found TCR clusters largely donor specific.

TCRdb re-called the 5' RACE reads with MiXCR, one entry per CDR3 protein. The sample has about half a million distinct CDR3 sequences, 18% seen once. This clonotype showed up many times. Antigen specificity is unknown. Broader study findings: Prior to infection, memory already included some responding clones, suggesting cross-reactive memory joined. Shrinking CD4+ clones were chiefly CM and EM; CD8+ ones were chiefly EMRA.

Germline CDR1 reads SGHRS; CDR2 reads YFSETQ. The CDR3 runs 12 residues. The V end was cut by 4 bases, the J end by 3 bases, with 7 bases between. Sequencing used PBMCs or a T cell subset sorted from them (not recorded which). The source of this sequence is an adult woman who had mild COVID-19 (a few samples of this study predate the infection). Cell type and time point are not known. The J gene is TRBJ1-1, the V gene TRBV5-1; D gene unclear. The CDR3, as DNA: TGCGCCAGCAGCGCCACCCACACTGAAGCTTTCTTT. Protein product: CASSATHTEAFF.